These T cell receptor beta chains were read from a single sample in a study of regulatory T cells in long-lasting Graves disease. TCRdb ran MiXCR on the multiplex PCR reads and lists one entry per CDR3 protein. The table includes some 220,000 distinct CDR3 sequences, 15% to 20% detected once. This sample was also put to use in a study of T cells in Graves' hyperthyroidism and ophthalmopathy.

The sample consisted of peripheral blood mononuclear cells (PBMCs), taken at new diagnosis, from a patient treated with antithyroid drugs. These receptors came from a woman aged 30 to 39 with Graves disease. Both conserved end residues are part of each CDR3. A D gene is named only where the DNA matches it firmly. Part of the rows lack a size; the others show once, few, many or a class for expanded clones.

TGTGCCAGCAGCACCAGACTAGCGTCTTACAATGAGCAGTTCTTC	CASSTRLASYNEQFF	TRBJ2-1	15	TRBV5-4	-	TRBD2
TGTGCCAGCAGCTTGGTTGGACAGGGCATAAATTCACCCCTCCACTTT	CASSLVGQGINSPLHF	TRBJ1-6	16	TRBV5-4	-	TRBD1
TGTGCCACCAGCAGAGTTCAGTTCGGTAATGAAAAACTGTTTTTT	CATSRVQFGNEKLFF	TRBJ1-4	15	TRBV15	many	-
TGTGCCTCGCAGAGCACAGATACGCAGTATTTT	CASQSTDTQYF	TRBJ2-3	11	TRBV28	-	-
TGTGCCAGCAGCCCGACTAGCCTTACCGGGGAGCTGTTTTTT	CASSPTSLTGELFF	TRBJ2-2	14	TRBV7-8	many	TRBD2
TGCAGTGCTAGAGTGAGGAGGCTGGAGTACAATGAGCAATTCTTC	CSARVRRLEYNEQFF	TRBJ2-1	15	TRBV20-1	many	-
TGTGCCAGCAGCTTAGTGCCCGGACAGATTGGAAACACCATATATTTT	CASSLVPGQIGNTIYF	TRBJ1-3	16	TRBV11-2	many	-
TGTGCCAGCTCACCTAAAGGACAGGTGTATGGCTACACCTTC	CASSPKGQVYGYTF	TRBJ1-2	14	TRBV18	many	TRBD1
TGTGCCACCAGCAGCCCAGTCCAGGGGGAAAAACTGTTTTTT	CATSSPVQGEKLFF	TRBJ1-4	14	TRBV15	-	-
TGTGCCAGCAGTTTCGGGACAGGGGAAAGCGGAGATACGCAGTATTTT	CASSFGTGESGDTQYF	TRBJ2-3	16	TRBV27	many	TRBD1
TGTGCCAGCAGCCACAAGATACCCCCCACAGATACGCAGTATTTT	CASSHKIPPTDTQYF	TRBJ2-3	15	TRBV7-9	many	-
TGCGCCAGCAGCTCAGGGGGTAGCGGGGGTATATACGAGCAGTACTTC	CASSSGGSGGIYEQYF	TRBJ2-7	16	TRBV5-1	-	TRBD2
TGTGCCAGCAGCAATGGGGGGCTTGAGAGTTCACCCCTCCACTTT	CASSNGGLESSPLHF	TRBJ1-6	15	TRBV9	few	-
TGTGCCAGCAGTTACTCCGAATGGAACACTGAAGCTTTCTTT	CASSYSEWNTEAFF	TRBJ1-1	14	TRBV6-5	many	-
TGTGCCACCAGTGATGGGCAGGGTGGTTCACCCCTCCACTTT	CATSDGQGGSPLHF	TRBJ1-6	14	TRBV24-1	many	-
TGCAGCCCGAGGTTGAGGAAATTCACAGATACGCAGTATTTT	CSPRLRKFTDTQYF	TRBJ2-3	14	TRBV20-1	many	-
TGCAGCGTTGCAGGGGTCGAGCAGTACTTC	CSVAGVEQYF	TRBJ2-7	10	TRBV29-1	many	-
TGTGCCAGCAGTGACCCGAGACAGGGTAATGAAAAACTGTTTTTT	CASSDPRQGNEKLFF	TRBJ1-4	15	TRBV25-1	few	TRBD1
TGTGCCAGCAGCGTGAGCGGGACCTTAACCAATGAGCAGTTCTTC	CASSVSGTLTNEQFF	TRBJ2-1	15	TRBV9	few	TRBD2
TGTGCCAGCAGTGAAGCCGGGACAGGGTTCGGCTACACCTTC	CASSEAGTGFGYTF	TRBJ1-2	14	TRBV27	many	TRBD1
TGTGCCAGCAGTGAGGTGCCGGGGAACGGCTACACCTTC	CASSEVPGNGYTF	TRBJ1-2	13	TRBV6-4	many	-
TGTGCCAGCAGCTTTGATAGCTACGAGCAGTACTTC	CASSFDSYEQYF	TRBJ2-7	12	TRBV7-9	-	-
TGTGCCAGTAGCCCGACAGGGGGTCTTGGAAACACCATATATTTT	CASSPTGGLGNTIYF	TRBJ1-3	15	TRBV19	few	TRBD1
TGTGCCAGCAGTTTAACAGGGCCCTACGAGCAGTACTTC	CASSLTGPYEQYF	TRBJ2-7	13	TRBV28	many	-
TGTGCCAGCACCCCTTTGGGGGCTCGAGGAGAGACCCAGTACTTC	CASTPLGARGETQYF	TRBJ2-5	15	TRBV7-9	many	-
TGTGCCTGGAGTGTAAGGACAGGCATGGAAGGCTACACCTTC	CAWSVRTGMEGYTF	TRBJ1-2	14	TRBV30	many	TRBD1
TGTGCCAGCATCAAAGGGGGGAACACCGGGGAGCTGTTTTTT	CASIKGGNTGELFF	TRBJ2-2	14	TRBV2	many	-
TGTGCCAACGGGAGGGCCGGGAACACCGGGGAGCTGTTTTTT	CANGRAGNTGELFF	TRBJ2-2	14	TRBV28	many	TRBD2
TGCAGCGTTGTCGGGGGACAGGGGTCCAGGGAGACCCAGTACTTC	CSVVGGQGSRETQYF	TRBJ2-5	15	TRBV29-1	few	TRBD1
TGCAGCGTTGCAGGGGGTCCGGGGCAGCCCCAGCATTTT	CSVAGGPGQPQHF	TRBJ1-5	13	TRBV29-1	many	TRBD1
TGTGCCACCCAAGTGGACGAGGCTTCCTACGAGCAGTACTTC	CATQVDEASYEQYF	TRBJ2-7	14	TRBV2	many	-
TGCAGTGCTAGAGGCTCAGGGCAGGTCTGGGAAAAACTGTTTTTT	CSARGSGQVWEKLFF	TRBJ1-4	15	TRBV20-1	-	-
TGTGCCACCGCCCGGGATCCTAATTCACCCCTCCACTTT	CATARDPNSPLHF	TRBJ1-6	13	TRBV15	many	-
TGCAGTGCTCATGGGTGGAGCTCCTATAATTCACCCCCCCACTTT	CSAHGWSSYNSPPHF	TRBJ1-6	15	TRBV20-1	-	-
TGTGCCAGCAGCTTCCGACAGGGGATTAATGAAAAACTGTTTTTT	CASSFRQGINEKLFF	TRBJ1-4	15	TRBV5-6	many	TRBD1
TGTGCCAGCTCACTCTCACATACAGCCTCTGGAAACACCATATATTTT	CASSLSHTASGNTIYF	TRBJ1-3	16	TRBV18	many	-
TGTGCCAGCAGCACTCGCTCCTACGAGCAGTACTTC	CASSTRSYEQYF	TRBJ2-7	12	TRBV9	many	-
TGCGCCAGCAGCCCGAGCGGATACACAGATACGCAGTATTTT	CASSPSGYTDTQYF	TRBJ2-3	14	TRBV4-1	-	-
TGCGCCAGCAGCGCCAGGGGGCGCGTCTATGGCTACACCTTC	CASSARGRVYGYTF	TRBJ1-2	14	TRBV5-1	many	TRBD1
TGCGCCAGCAGCTTGTCCGCAGACGCGTACAATGAGCAGTTCTTC	CASSLSADAYNEQFF	TRBJ2-1	15	TRBV5-1	-	-
TGTGCCAGTAGTATGGGCCACCCCTATGGCTACACCTTC	CASSMGHPYGYTF	TRBJ1-2	13	TRBV19	many	-
TGTGCCAGCACCCAGGGGGCAGGTGGAAACACCATATATTTT	CASTQGAGGNTIYF	TRBJ1-3	14	TRBV6-1	many	TRBD1
TGCAGCGTCCTTGTCTCCGGGACGGCCAATTCACCCCTCCACTTT	CSVLVSGTANSPLHF	TRBJ1-6	15	TRBV29-1	many	-
TGTGCCAGCTCACCCCGGGAGGGCCTAAGGGAGCAGTACTTC	CASSPREGLREQYF	TRBJ2-7	14	TRBV18	few	TRBD2
TGTGCCAGCAGCCCTGAGGGGGGAACAGATACGCAGTATTTT	CASSPEGGTDTQYF	TRBJ2-3	14	TRBV11-1	many	-
TGTGCCACCAGTGACCCCGGGACTTTGTATGAGCAGTTCTTC	CATSDPGTLYEQFF	TRBJ2-1	14	TRBV24-1	-	-
TGTGCCAGCAGTTTATATAAGGGCTACACAGATACGCAGTATTTT	CASSLYKGYTDTQYF	TRBJ2-3	15	TRBV12-3/TRBV12-4	many	-
TGTGCCAGCAGCTCGACAAGGACAGCCTCCTACGAGCAGTACTTC	CASSSTRTASYEQYF	TRBJ2-7	15	TRBV11-2	many	-
TGCGCCAGCAGCCAAGTCGGGGAGCGGACCACTGAAGCTTTCTTT	CASSQVGERTTEAFF	TRBJ1-1	15	TRBV4-1	many	-
TGTGCCAGCAGTACATACCAGGGACAGTTCACAGATACGCAGTATTTT	CASSTYQGQFTDTQYF	TRBJ2-3	16	TRBV28	many	TRBD1
TGTGCCAGCAGTACCGAACCGGGACACCTTCGCTCTGGGGCCAACGTCCTGACTTTC	CASSTEPGHLRSGANVLTF	TRBJ2-6	19	TRBV27	many	-
TGTGCCAGCAGCATCTCCAGGGGAAGCAATCAGCCCCAGCATTTT	CASSISRGSNQPQHF	TRBJ1-5	15	TRBV6-2/TRBV6-3	-	-
TGTGCCAGCTCCCGACGACAGGGAAGCACAGATACGCAGTATTTT	CASSRRQGSTDTQYF	TRBJ2-3	15	TRBV18	many	TRBD1
TGTGCCAGCAGCAACCGACAGGCAAGGGGCTACGAGCAGTACTTC	CASSNRQARGYEQYF	TRBJ2-7	15	TRBV12-3/TRBV12-4	many	-
TGTGCCAGCAGCCAAAAGTTCCGACAGGGGTATAATTCACCCCTCCACTTT	CASSQKFRQGYNSPLHF	TRBJ1-6	17	TRBV5-1	many	TRBD1